Shown below are 20 T cell receptor beta chains from a single sample sequenced in a study of cytomegalovirus exposure and HLA in healthy donors. 13 Jbeta primers and 60 Vbeta primers were used for the PCR. TCRdb's copy holds only in-frame clones and misses some; the assay was immunoSEQ multiplex PCR. Seen here are roughly 100,000 clones, about 83% observed once, and the top ten hold 3.7%. The sample consisted of PBMCs. These TCRs come from a female donor in good health and CMV-seropositive.

The chain links TRBV5-1 to TRBJ1-1; a possible D gene is TRBD1 (6 bases). The CDR3 is 17 amino acids. Germline CDR1 SGHRS, CDR2 YFSETQ. With 0 bases removed from V and 4 bases from J, the gap between germline ends came to 19 bases. The CDR3 sequence is CASSLVGRGVGGTEAFF. The CDR3, as DNA: TGCGCCAGCAGCTTGGTTGGCAGGGGTGTTGGTGGCACTGAAGCTTTCTTT.

The rearrangement links TRBV25-1 to TRBJ1-2; possible D gene TRBD1, 6 bases. The CDR3 runs 17 residues. V was trimmed by 0 bases and J by 2 bases, leaving 16 bases between them. CDR1 and CDR2 from the germline V gene are MGHDK and SYGVNS. DNA for the CDR3: TGTGCCAGCAGTGAATATGGGCCGGGACAACTGAACTATGGCTACACCTTC. Translating it yields CASSEYGPGQLNYGYTF.

The V gene is TRBV5-1, the J gene TRBJ1-2; 8 nucleotides align to TRBD1. The length of the CDR3 is 17 residues. V lost 7 bases and J lost 4; bases outside the gene matches: 18. CDR1 and CDR2 (germline): SGHRS, YFSETQ. Here the CDR3 DNA reads TGCGCCAGCTCTTACTATGTGCTGACAGGGGCGGTCTATGGCTACACCTTC. As protein: CASSYYVLTGAVYGYTF.

The genes are TRBV7-9 and TRBJ1-2; possibly TRBD1 for D (5 bases). The germline CDR1 and CDR2 sequences are SEHNR and FQNEAQ (reference sequence). The CDR3 covers 14 residues. The V end was cut by 5 bases, the J end by 4 bases, with 14 bases between. CDR3 sequence: CASSAGTHLYGYTF. The CDR3 nucleotides are TGTGCCAGCAGCGCAGGGACTCACCTCTATGGCTACACCTTC.

This chain connects TRBV6-6 to TRBJ1-2; D remains unclear. Germline V gene lookup returns CDR1 MNHNY and CDR2 SVGAGI (reference sequence). This CDR3 contains 13 residues. Between the trimmed V and J ends, which lost 6 bases and 2 bases, there was a span of 10 bases. In DNA form, the CDR3 reads TGTGCCAGCAGGCCGACTGAGAACTATGGCTACACCTTC. Protein: CASRPTENYGYTF.

This chain connects TRBV7-2 to TRBJ2-3; 8 bases are a match to TRBD2. Per germline, CDR1 SGHTA and CDR2 FQGNSA. V shed 4 bases and J 4 bases; nucleotides not matched to a gene: 7. The CDR3 consists of 15 residues. The CDR3: CASSSASGGSDTQYF. The CDR3 bases are TGTGCCAGCAGCTCCGCGAGCGGGGGTTCAGATACGCAGTATTTT.

This clone came up once. This chain uses TRBV27 with TRBJ2-7; TRBD1 matches 11 bases. Trimming at V came to 4 bases and at J to 3 bases, leaving 2 bases not matched to a gene. This CDR3 is built from 14 residues. Germline assignment: CDR1 MNHEY and CDR2 SMNVEV (reference sequence). The CDR3 loop is CASSSGTGGYEQYF. The CDR3 nucleotides read TGTGCCAGCAGTTCCGGGACAGGGGGCTACGAGCAGTACTTC.

This chain uses TRBV28 with TRBJ2-7; TRBD1 matches at 10 bases. CDR1 is MDHEN and CDR2 is SYDVKM in the germline V gene. The CDR3 is made up of 15 amino acids. The junction had 8 bases not matched to a gene; V was cut back by 8 bases and J by 1 base. Here the CDR3 reads CASGSRDRGSYEQYF. The CDR3 DNA follows: TGTGCCAGCGGCTCTCGGGACAGGGGTTCCTACGAGCAGTACTTC. Full variable domain (outside the CDR3, taken from reference TRBV28 and TRBJ2-7): DVKVTQSSRYLVKRTGEKVFLECVQDMDHENMFWYRQDPGLGLRLIYFSYDVKMKEKGDIPEGYSVSREKKERFSLILESASTNQTSMYLCASGSRDRGSYEQYFGPGTRLTVT.

The chain joins TRBV11-2 to TRBJ1-1; D gene ambiguous. In germline, CDR1 is SGHAT, CDR2 FQNNGV. With 10 bases removed from V and 5 bases from J, the gap between germline ends came to 20 bases. CDR3 length: 14 residues. CDR3 region: CATLLRGSGTEAFF. In DNA form, the CDR3 reads TGTGCCACATTACTCCGGGGTTCGGGAACTGAAGCTTTCTTT.

This chain connects TRBV29-1 to TRBJ2-1, with 13 bases lining up with TRBD2. The CDR3 has 15 amino acids. J gave up 4 bases and V 4 bases, and 4 bases lay outside the gene matches. Per the germline V gene, CDR1 is SQVTM and CDR2 is ANQGSEA. CDR3 nucleotides: TGCAGCGTTGGAACGACTAGCGGGGGGTACAATGAGCAGTTCTTC. It codes for CSVGTTSGGYNEQFF.

V gene TRBV7-2 combines with J gene TRBJ2-5; 10 bases fit TRBD2. CDR1 and CDR2 (germline): SGHTA, FQGNSA. CDR3 length: 14 residues. V shed 8 bases and J 5 bases; nucleotides not matched to a gene: 8. CDR3 in amino acids: CASLSAGGRETQYF. The CDR3 nucleotides are TGTGCCAGCCTCTCAGCGGGAGGGCGGGAGACCCAGTACTTC.

The V call is TRBV5-6, the J call TRBJ2-7; D is uncertain. Germline V gene sequence: CDR1 SGHDT, CDR2 YYEEEE. The CDR3 contains 15 residues. Trimming shortened V by 1 base and J by 1 base, and 12 bases separated the two germline ends. The CDR3 region is CASSLNPARSYEQYF. The CDR3 DNA sequence: TGTGCCAGCAGCTTGAACCCCGCTAGATCCTACGAGCAGTACTTC.

V usage is TRBV7-8 and J usage is TRBJ2-7; 11 bases agree with TRBD1. Germline CDR1 is SGHVS and CDR2 is FQNEAQ. This CDR3 comprises 15 residues. J was trimmed by 3 bases and V by 5 bases; bases with no gene match: 6. This chain's CDR3 is CASSRAGTGGYEQYF. The CDR3 DNA reads TGTGCCAGCAGCCGAGCCGGGACAGGGGGCTACGAGCAGTACTTC.

This chain links TRBV7-6 with TRBJ2-5; D remains unclear. V was shortened by 5 bases and J by 7 bases, with 11 bases between the two germline ends. CDR1 SGHVS and CDR2 FNYEAQ come from the germline V gene. CDR3 length equals 12 residues. CDR3 protein: CASSPESGTQYF. CDR3 bases: TGTGCCAGCAGCCCCGAATCCGGGACCCAGTACTTC.

This sequence joins TRBV7-2 and TRBJ2-2, with D perhaps matching TRBD1 (6 bases). The CDR3 covers 16 residues. Germline values: CDR1 SGHTA, CDR2 FQGNSA. V was cut by 6 bases and J by 0 bases, with 14 bases left in between. Written as DNA, the CDR3 is TGTGCCAGCAGACCAGTGGGGGCCGCGAACACCGGGGAGCTGTTTTTT. This translates into CASRPVGAANTGELFF.

The chain couples TRBV29-1 to TRBJ2-2; tentatively, D is TRBD2 (6 bases). This CDR3 spans 16 amino acids. V was cut by 1 base and J by 3 bases, with 15 bases left in between. Looked up from germline, CDR1 is SQVTM and CDR2 is ANQGSEA. The CDR3 region is CSVEVGGTLDTGELFF. As DNA, the CDR3 is TGCAGCGTTGAAGTGGGGGGAACCCTCGACACCGGGGAGCTGTTTTTT.

This chain connects TRBV23-1 to TRBJ1-1; D is possibly TRBD1 (5 bases). TRBV23-1 is assigned to the ORF class and has an uncertain function. Trimming took off 0 bases at V and 4 bases at J, with 12 bases between the two ends. The CDR3 runs to 15 residues. In DNA, the CDR3 is TGCGCCAGCAGTCAATCGTACTCAGGGCGCACTGAAGCTTTCTTT. It translates to CASSQSYSGRTEAFF.

This sequence joins TRBV7-9 and TRBJ2-2; possible D gene TRBD2, 6 bases. This CDR3 is built from 15 residues. Trimming stripped 1 base from V and 8 bases from J, with 14 bases between. The germline gives CDR1 SEHNR, CDR2 FQNEAQ (reference sequence). As DNA, the CDR3 is TGTGCCAGCAGCTTAGATGGAGGGCCATTGGGGGAGCTGTTTTTT. Translated, it gives CASSLDGGPLGELFF. The full variable domain, its missing parts supplied by reference TRBV7-9 and TRBJ2-2, is DTGVSQNPRHKITKRGQNVTFRCDPISEHNRLYWYRQTLGQGPEFLTYFQNEAQLEKSRLLSDRFSAERPKGSFSTLEIQRTEQGDSAMYLCASSLDGGPLGELFFGEGSRLTVL.

V and J are TRBV6-5 and TRBJ2-7, with 11 bases fitting TRBD2. The length of the CDR3 is 15 residues. The J segment lost 4 bases and the V segment lost 5 bases, leaving 7 bases of the junction unmatched. Germline V lookup: CDR1 MNHEY, CDR2 SVGAGI. CDR3 sequence: CASSPYSGGAYEQYF. CDR3 nucleotides: TGTGCCAGCAGTCCTTATAGCGGGGGGGCGTACGAGCAGTACTTC.

This sequence joins TRBV7-9 and TRBJ2-3; 7 bases are a match to TRBD2. V shed 4 bases and J 3 bases; nucleotides not matched to a gene: 7. Germline CDR1 and CDR2: SEHNR and FQNEAQ (reference sequence). This CDR3 is built from 15 residues. CDR3 protein: CASSWGGLGTDTQYF. In nucleotides, the CDR3 is TGTGCCAGCAGCTGGGGAGGGCTGGGTACAGATACGCAGTATTTT.